This TCR beta chain was recorded in a study of response to subunit inactivated influenza vaccine. Overall study results and limits: Authors suggested seasonal influenza vaccinations each recruit few new T cells.

MiXCR was run by TCRdb on the RT-PCR reads, yielding one entry per CDR3 protein. Here the sample spans 540,000 or so distinct CDR3 sequences, approximately 13% being singletons. At least ten counts were recorded for this clonotype. Antigen unknown. Sequenced here: PBMCs from blood, sampled roughly 47 days after vaccination. The clonotype was recovered from a man aged 50 to 60 who received an inactivated influenza vaccine.

The CDR3 reads CASSVTAGGPRAGELFF. The CDR3 coding sequence is TGTGCCAGCAGCGTAACAGCGGGAGGGCCTCGGGCCGGGGAGCTGTTTTTT. The V and J genes are TRBV9 and TRBJ2-2; 10 bases are shared with TRBD2. The germline CDR1 and CDR2 sequences are SGDLS and YYNGEE. Germline trimming cut 1 base from V and 6 bases from J; bases unmatched to any gene: 9. The CDR3 runs to 17 residues.